The subject of this entry is one TCR beta chain. The antigen remains unidentified. The CDR3 runs 15 residues. CDR1 is SEHNR and CDR2 is FQNEAQ in the germline V gene (reference sequence). V lost 8 bases to trimming and J lost 5 bases, with 21 bases between them. Clones were sequenced by immunoSEQ multiplex PCR, and TCRdb holds only the in-frame ones, with some missing. The sample carries about 110,000 clones, about 85% recorded once. This specimen belongs to a study of cytomegalovirus exposure and HLA in healthy donors. Study findings and constraints: According to a subsequent analysis, TCR clusters identified in the first cohort showed a tendency to co-occur across the 110 or so validation repertoires. Through in vitro validation, a few CMV-associated chains were shown to be specific for CMV antigens. The authors listed 150 or so TCR beta chains as cytomegalovirus-associated. The classifier reportedly diagnosed cytomegalovirus status with high sensitivity and specificity.

This receptor was identified in a woman aged 18-29 years in good health and CMV-seronegative. The rearrangement links TRBV7-9 to TRBJ1-2, with a weak D call TRBD1 (6 bases). The sample was PBMCs. The DNA of the CDR3 is TGTGCCAGCGAAATGGGAGGGGGTTTCCGATATGGCTACACCTTC. Encoded protein: CASEMGGGFRYGYTF. The entire variable domain, with the rest obtained from reference TRBV7-9 and TRBJ1-2, is as follows: DTGVSQNPRHKITKRGQNVTFRCDPISEHNRLYWYRQTLGQGPEFLTYFQNEAQLEKSRLLSDRFSAERPKGSFSTLEIQRTEQGDSAMYLCASEMGGGFRYGYTFGSGTRLTVV.